The clone carrying this T cell receptor (beta chain) was counted only a few times. No antigen is known for it. This sample is drawn from a study of cytomegalovirus exposure and HLA in healthy donors. Across the whole study: Earlier, 150 million to 200 million T cells were analyzed, and some 120 million unique TCR beta sequences were found among them.

Healthy bone marrow donors formed the donor group. Though nominally healthy at sampling, donors likely had unrecorded immune exposures. Study-level findings and limits: HLA restriction was apparent for most CMV-associated TCR beta chains in a later analysis.

Vbeta (60) and Jbeta (13) primers were used in the PCR. Here immunoSEQ multiplex PCR was the method, and the copy in TCRdb shows in-frame clones only, minus some. This sample has 160,000 or so clones, with roughly two thirds found just once. There are 13 residues in the CDR3. Trimming removed 9 bases at V and 7 bases at J, with 15 bases between. Looked up from germline, CDR1 is ENHRY and CDR2 is SYGVKD. This clonotype was obtained from a woman younger than 45 in good health and CMV-seronegative. V usage is TRBV10-3 and J usage is TRBJ1-4, with D maybe TRBD1 (6 bases). Specimen: PBMCs. CDR3 loop: CAMRAGAREKLFF. The DNA of the CDR3 is TGTGCCATGCGAGCGGGGGCGCGTGAAAAACTGTTTTTT.